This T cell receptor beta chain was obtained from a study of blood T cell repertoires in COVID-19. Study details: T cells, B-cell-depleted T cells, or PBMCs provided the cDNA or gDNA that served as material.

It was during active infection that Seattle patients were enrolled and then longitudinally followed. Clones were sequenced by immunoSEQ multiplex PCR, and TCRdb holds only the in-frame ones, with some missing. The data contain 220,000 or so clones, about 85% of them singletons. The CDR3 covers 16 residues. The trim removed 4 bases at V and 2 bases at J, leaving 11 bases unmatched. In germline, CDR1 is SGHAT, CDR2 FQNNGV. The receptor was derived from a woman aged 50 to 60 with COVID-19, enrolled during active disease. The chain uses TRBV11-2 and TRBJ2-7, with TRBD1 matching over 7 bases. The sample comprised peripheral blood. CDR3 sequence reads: CASSSTGIASTYEQYV. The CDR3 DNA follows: TGTGCCAGCAGCTCGACAGGGATCGCAAGCACCTACGAGCAGTACGTC.